The 28 T cell receptor beta chains below were found in one sample sequenced in a study of blood T cell repertoires in COVID-19. The table came from immunoSEQ multiplex PCR; TCRdb's copy has only in-frame clones and leaves some out. The sample has about 180,000 clones; roughly 84% are singletons. Sequenced sample: peripheral blood. These receptors were obtained from a woman of 80 years or more with active or convalescent COVID-19.

The J gene is TRBJ1-1, the V gene TRBV27, with TRBD1 matching 7 bases. The CDR3 extends over 14 amino acids. Germline CDR1 and CDR2: MNHEY and SMNVEV (reference sequence). The V gene end was trimmed by 5 bases and the J gene end by 8 bases; junction bases not matched to a gene: 11. CDR3 coding DNA: TGTGCCAGCAGTCCGCAGGGGGTCTGGGGCGAAGCTTTCTTT. Protein: CASSPQGVWGEAFF.

This clone was seen a handful of times. V usage is TRBV6-5 and J usage is TRBJ1-4; no definite D call. CDR1 and CDR2 from the germline V gene are MNHEY and SVGAGI. Between the trimmed V and J ends, which lost 2 bases and 10 bases, there was a span of 8 bases. The CDR3 spans 12 residues. CDR3 residues: CASSYGAGKLFF. The CDR3 DNA sequence: TGTGCCAGCAGTTACGGTGCCGGAAAACTGTTTTTT.

This clone has a single count. This sequence joins TRBV7-3 and TRBJ1-1; tentative D call: TRBD1 (5 bases). V lost 4 bases and J 0 bases, leaving 6 bases between the germline ends. Germline V CDR1 and CDR2: SGHTA, FQGTGA. CDR3 length: 13 amino acids. CDR3 nucleotides: TGTGCCAGCAGCTCACAGGTGAACACTGAAGCTTTCTTT. Protein product: CASSSQVNTEAFF.

This clone was seen more than once but under ten times. This chain links TRBV18 with TRBJ2-3; D ambiguous. The germline gives CDR1 KGHSH, CDR2 LQKENI. V shed 3 bases and J shed 6 bases, with 16 bases lying between them. CDR3 length equals 15 residues. CDR3 nucleotide sequence: TGTGCCAGCTCACCGTCGACACTTCCCGGCGATACGCAGTATTTT. This sequence encodes CASSPSTLPGDTQYF.

This clone was observed a single time. The chain recombines TRBV6-5 with TRBJ2-7; tentative D call: TRBD1 (5 bases). Germline V CDR1 and CDR2: MNHEY, SVGAGI. This CDR3 has 15 amino acids. V was cut by 0 bases and J by 2 bases, with 11 bases left in between. CDR3 amino acids: CASSYSGVGTYEQYF. In nucleotides, the CDR3 is TGTGCCAGCAGTTACTCAGGGGTTGGGACCTACGAGCAGTACTTC.

This sequence joins TRBV10-1 and TRBJ2-1; 8 nucleotides align to TRBD2. J gave up 9 bases and V 3 bases, and 7 bases lay outside the gene matches. This CDR3 has 14 amino acids. CDR1 and CDR2 from the germline V gene are WNHNN and SYGVQD (reference sequence). The CDR3 DNA sequence: TGCGCCAGCAGTGATCACGGGAGGGCCGCTGAGCAGTTCTTC. It yields the protein CASSDHGRAAEQFF.

The gene calls are TRBV28 and TRBJ2-3; 10 nucleotides agree with TRBD2. This CDR3 has 17 residues. J gave up 1 base and V 6 bases, and 10 bases lay outside the gene matches. The germline V gene has CDR1 MDHEN and CDR2 SYDVKM. The CDR3 sequence: CASSRGTTSGRTDTQYF. DNA of the CDR3: TGTGCCAGCAGCCGAGGGACGACTAGCGGGCGCACAGATACGCAGTATTTT.

This clone was seen a few times. V gene TRBV11-2 combines with J gene TRBJ1-1; 10 nucleotides match TRBD1. Losses at the gene ends were 1 base for V and 2 bases for J; bases not matched to a gene: 1. The germline gives CDR1 SGHAT, CDR2 FQNNGV. There are 15 residues in the CDR3. CDR3 sequence: CASSLGQGANTEAFF. CDR3 bases: TGTGCCAGCAGCTTAGGACAGGGGGCTAACACTGAAGCTTTCTTT.

J is TRBJ2-1 and V is TRBV3-1 (or the pseudogene TRBV3-2); no firm D call. Trimming removed 4 bases at V and 1 base at J, with 11 bases between. CDR3 length: 15 amino acids. Per germline, CDR1 LGHDT and CDR2 YNNKEL (reference sequence). CDR3 nucleotides: TGTGCCAGCAGCCCTAAGCCGTTGTCCTACAATGAGCAGTTCTTC. Translating gives CASSPKPLSYNEQFF.

V is TRBV5-6 and J is TRBJ2-2; D perhaps matches TRBD1 (8 bases). V lost 2 bases and J 6 bases, leaving 17 bases between the germline ends. CDR1 is SGHDT, CDR2 YYEEEE, per germline. The CDR3 totals 16 residues. The CDR3 nucleotides read TGTGCCAGCAGCTTTCTAGACAGGGGAGGGCCCGGGGAGCTGTTTTTT. It is translated as CASSFLDRGGPGELFF.

A single count supports this clone. CDR3 protein: CASSRTGVNQPQHF. CDR3 DNA: TGTGCCAGCAGCAGGACAGGGGTTAATCAGCCCCAGCATTTT. The V gene is TRBV9, the J gene TRBJ1-5; 9 bases align to TRBD1. This CDR3 is 14 amino acids long. In germline, CDR1 is SGDLS, CDR2 YYNGEE. With 4 bases clipped from V and 4 bases from J, the junction kept 3 bases outside the gene matches.

The chain uses TRBV18 and TRBJ1-3; 9 bases are a match to TRBD1. Germline V gene sequence: CDR1 KGHSH, CDR2 LQKENI. The CDR3 runs to 16 residues. V was pared by 4 bases and J by 0 bases, with 4 bases of the junction left unmatched. CDR3 region: CASSLGQGNSGNTIYF. The CDR3 nucleotides read TGTGCCAGCTCACTGGGACAGGGAAACTCTGGAAACACCATATATTTT.

The V and J genes are TRBV18 and TRBJ1-1, with D hard to call. The germline gives CDR1 KGHSH, CDR2 LQKENI. V was clipped by 6 bases and J by 11 bases, with 25 bases between them. The length of the CDR3 is 15 residues. CDR3 region: CASSEGQVRTARAFF. The CDR3 region has the DNA TGTGCCAGCTCGGAGGGCCAAGTACGGACGGCCCGGGCTTTCTTT.

The genes are TRBV28 and TRBJ1-3, with 10 positions matching TRBD1. Germline loops: CDR1 MDHEN, CDR2 SYDVKM. The CDR3 length is 16 residues. Trimming took 6 bases from V and 3 from J; bases not matched to a gene: 8. This CDR3 is CASSSPGQGFGNTIYF. The CDR3 DNA follows: TGTGCCAGCAGCTCACCGGGACAGGGGTTTGGAAACACCATATATTTT.

This chain links TRBV28 with TRBJ1-5; TRBD1 matches 9 bases. Trimming took 3 bases from V and 16 from J; bases not matched to a gene: 7. Per germline, CDR1 MDHEN and CDR2 SYDVKM. The CDR3 extends over 12 amino acids. CDR3 region: CASSLRTGVCHF. The CDR3 nucleotides read TGTGCCAGCAGTTTGCGGACAGGGGTCTGTCATTTT.

The CDR3 is CASSPPGSGRKNEQFF. DNA for the CDR3: TGTGCCAGTAGTCCTCCTGGGAGCGGGAGGAAAAATGAGCAGTTCTTC. This sequence joins TRBV19 and TRBJ2-1; 9 bases line up with TRBD2. Germline-derived CDR1 and CDR2 are LNHDA and SQIVND (reference sequence). CDR3 length equals 16 residues. The trim removed 5 bases at V and 7 bases at J, leaving 12 bases unmatched.

This chain uses TRBV11-2 with TRBJ1-5; 7 nucleotides agree with TRBD1. The ends lost 5 bases at V and 6 bases at J; junction bases unmatched: 10. The germline V gene encodes CDR1 SGHAT and CDR2 FQNNGV. CDR3 length equals 15 residues. The CDR3 loop is CASSRTGDGSQPQHF. CDR3 nucleotide sequence: TGTGCCAGCAGCCGTACAGGGGATGGCTCTCAGCCCCAGCATTTT.

In DNA, the CDR3 is TGTGCCAGCAGCGTAGCTCAGGGTAGGTCAGATACGCAGTATTTT. Translated: CASSVAQGRSDTQYF. The chain is built from TRBV9 and TRBJ2-3; D possibly corresponds to TRBD1 (5 bases). The CDR3 has 15 amino acids. The ends were cut back, 0 bases at V and 4 bases at J, with 12 bases in the middle. The germline V gene encodes CDR1 SGDLS and CDR2 YYNGEE.

The rearrangement uses TRBV7-9 and TRBJ2-1; 8 bases are shared with TRBD2. This CDR3 comprises 17 residues. Germline CDR1 reads SEHNR; CDR2 reads FQNEAQ (reference sequence). Germline trimming cut 1 base from V and 7 bases from J; bases unmatched to any gene: 12. CDR3 in DNA: TGTGCCAGCAGCTTAGAAACGGGAGGGCCAATCGGGAATGAGCAGTTCTTC. Encoded protein: CASSLETGGPIGNEQFF.

J is TRBJ2-3 and V is TRBV5-1; 12 nucleotides line up with TRBD2. Germline assignment: CDR1 SGHRS and CDR2 YFSETQ. The CDR3 is 15 amino acids. The junction had 8 bases not matched to a gene; V was cut back by 6 bases and J by 6 bases. The CDR3 coding sequence is TGCGCCAGCAACCTAGCGGGAGGGCCCAGGGATACGCAGTATTTT. It yields the protein CASNLAGGPRDTQYF. Full variable domain (missing parts from reference TRBV5-1 and TRBJ2-3): KAGVTQTPRYLIKTRGQQVTLSCSPISGHRSVSWYQQTPGQGLQFLFEYFSETQRNKGNFPGRFSGRQFSNSRSEMNVSTLELGDSALYLCASNLAGGPRDTQYFGPGTRLTVL.

The rearrangement links TRBV6-5 to TRBJ1-1, with TRBD1 matching 7 bases. Germline lookup yields CDR1 MNHEY and CDR2 SVGAGI. The CDR3 runs to 15 residues. After removal of 2 bases from V and 0 bases from J, the junction contained 3 bases not matched to a gene. CDR3 bases: TGTGCCAGCAGTTACAAAGGACAGGTGAACACTGAAGCTTTCTTT. Amino acid sequence: CASSYKGQVNTEAFF.

This chain connects TRBV7-2 to TRBJ2-7, with TRBD2 matching 10 bases. CDR1 and CDR2 from the germline V gene are SGHTA and FQGNSA. The CDR3 runs to 15 residues. V gave up 3 bases and J gave up 4 bases; unmatched junction bases: 6. CDR3 in amino acids: CASSFGLAGAYEQYF. Written as DNA, the CDR3 is TGTGCCAGCAGCTTCGGCCTAGCGGGAGCATACGAGCAGTACTTC.

The chain combines TRBV5-4 with TRBJ2-2, with 8 bases aligning to TRBD1. The CDR3 is 16 residues long. The ends lost 4 bases at V and 2 bases at J; junction bases unmatched: 7. Germline assignment: CDR1 SGHNT and CDR2 YYREEE (reference sequence). The CDR3 DNA reads as TGTGCCAGCAGCGTTACTGGACAGGGTAACACCGGGGAGCTGTTTTTT. Protein sequence: CASSVTGQGNTGELFF. The full variable domain, with the rest looked up from reference TRBV5-4 and TRBJ2-2, is ETGVTQSPTHLIKTRGQQVTLRCSSQSGHNTVSWYQQALGQGPQFIFQYYREEENGRGNFPPRFSGLQFPNYSSELNVNALELDDSALYLCASSVTGQGNTGELFFGEGSRLTVL.

The genes are TRBV6-2 or TRBV6-3 and TRBJ2-7; D is perhaps TRBD2 (5 bases). Germline V CDR1 and CDR2: MNHEY, SVGEGT. Trimming took 0 bases from V and 5 from J, leaving 17 bases between them. The CDR3 sequence is 16 residues long. The CDR3 loop is CASSYSWASPRDEQYF. The DNA for the CDR3 is TGTGCCAGCAGTTACTCATGGGCTAGCCCTCGGGACGAGCAGTACTTC.

The chain recombines TRBV7-3 with TRBJ1-5, with 9 positions matching TRBD1. The CDR3 is 14 residues long. CDR1 SGHTA and CDR2 FQGTGA come from the germline V gene. Trimming cost V 1 base and J 5 bases; bases outside gene matches: 0. For the CDR3, the DNA is TGTGCCAGCAGCTTAAGACAGGGGGATCAGCCCCAGCATTTT. This codes for CASSLRQGDQPQHF.

The chain carries TRBV12-3 or TRBV12-4 and TRBJ2-7; D is undetermined. CDR3 size: 12 residues. V was clipped by 4 bases and J by 3 bases, with 7 bases between them. The CDR3 DNA reads as TGTGCCAGCAGTTCTCCCTACTACGAGCAGTACTTC. Encoded protein: CASSSPYYEQYF.

The chain combines TRBV18 with TRBJ2-1, with 11 bases identical to TRBD1. After removal of 3 bases from V and 6 bases from J, the junction contained 7 bases not matched to a gene. Germline V gene data show CDR1 as KGHSH and CDR2 as LQKENI. The CDR3 spans 16 residues. CDR3 bases: TGTGCCAGCTCACCGCCCGGACAGGGGGCTATCAATGAGCAGTTCTTC. Translation gives CASSPPGQGAINEQFF.

The gene calls are TRBV5-1 and TRBJ1-6; D is undetermined. There are 15 residues in the CDR3. The germline gives CDR1 SGHRS, CDR2 YFSETQ. The germline V and J ends were trimmed by 1 base and 6 bases, with 11 bases remaining between them. CDR3 in amino acids: CASSLTAGTNSPLHF. The CDR3 nucleotides read TGCGCCAGCAGCTTGACCGCAGGAACTAATTCACCCCTCCACTTT.